This record concerns one T cell receptor beta chain sequence. Its antigen is unidentified. The data originate from a study of T cell responses to AZD1222 COVID-19 vaccine. Sequencing was performed with immunoSEQ multiplex PCR; in TCRdb, only in-frame clones are kept and a portion is missing. The profile shows some 150,000 clones, over 90% of them singletons. V shed 3 bases and J shed 1 base, with 11 bases lying between them. This CDR3 spans 15 amino acids. The germline V gene has CDR1 MRHNA and CDR2 SNTAGT. Findings and caveats of the study: Donors were largely white British and mainly female; clonal diversity was possibly underestimated. Repertoire collection took place solely once the T cell response had peaked. Seropositive AZD1222 recipients at baseline numbered only five to seven. Spike-specific TCR breadth and depth grew following two AZD1222 doses.

The clonotype was recovered from an adult in good health. The rearrangement uses TRBV6-4 and TRBJ2-3; D assignment may be TRBD1 or TRBD2 (5 bases each). The sequences come from peripheral blood, collected on day 0 of AZD1222 vaccination. The DNA for the CDR3 is TGTGCCAGCAGTGAAAGTGGGGGAGGCACAGATACGCAGTATTTT. This encodes CASSESGGGTDTQYF.